Included here is one TCR beta chain sequence, with context. This sample stems from a study of blood T cell repertoires in COVID-19. Assay: immunoSEQ multiplex PCR; the TCRdb copy retains only in-frame clones and omits some. In the table there are around 99,000 clones, around 88% of which are singletons. This CDR3 comprises 13 residues. CDR1 and CDR2 from the germline V gene are LNHDA and SQIVND (reference sequence). V shed 6 bases and J 4 bases; nucleotides not matched to a gene: 4. The sample was peripheral blood. J is TRBJ1-2 and V is TRBV19, with 8 positions matching TRBD1. The receptor's source is a man aged 45-60 years with active or convalescent COVID-19. DNA of the CDR3: TGTGCCAGTAGGATTGACAGGGGCTATGGCTACACCTTC. Its protein product is CASRIDRGYGYTF.